These 10 T cell receptor beta chains originate from one sample sequenced in a study of T cells in narcolepsy. Generated by immunoSEQ multiplex PCR, the TCRdb table keeps only in-frame clones and is missing some. The sample consists of around 30,000 clones, almost 80% of them appearing once. The specimen sequenced was memory (CD45RA-) CD4+ T cells from blood. These receptors were taken from a human donor in good health.

The V gene is TRBV20-1, the J gene TRBJ1-4; D is unclear. Germline CDR1 and CDR2: DFQATT and SNEGSKA (reference sequence). The CDR3 has 11 amino acids. The V and J ends lost 3 bases and 8 bases respectively, with 7 bases between them. The CDR3 spells CSASFLEKLFF. CDR3 nucleotides: TGCAGTGCTAGCTTTCTAGAAAAACTGTTTTTT.

The J gene is TRBJ2-7, the V gene TRBV25-1, with 9 bases identical to TRBD1. CDR3 length: 13 amino acids. Germline V gene data show CDR1 as MGHDK and CDR2 as SYGVNS. The V gene end was trimmed by 8 bases and the J gene end by 7 bases; junction bases not matched to a gene: 9. The CDR3 loop is CASRGTGLREQYF. The CDR3 DNA sequence: TGTGCCAGCCGCGGGACAGGGCTAAGAGAGCAGTACTTC.

The V call is TRBV30, the J call TRBJ2-7; 9 nucleotides line up with TRBD1. Trimming took 4 bases from V and 1 from J; bases not matched to a gene: 5. Germline CDR1 and CDR2: GTSNPN and SVGIG (reference sequence). This CDR3 is 14 amino acids long. The CDR3 DNA follows: TGTGCCTGGACCGGACAGGGGAAATCCTACGAGCAGTACTTC. It translates to CAWTGQGKSYEQYF. The full variable domain, completed using reference TRBV30 and TRBJ2-7, is SQTIHQWPATLVQPVGSPLSLECTVEGTSNPNLYWYRQAAGRGLQLLFYSVGIGQISSEVPQNLSASRPQDRQFILSSKKLLLSDSGFYLCAWTGQGKSYEQYFGPGTRLTVT.

This rearrangement joins TRBV6-5 to TRBJ1-5; TRBD1 matches 7 bases. CDR1 MNHEY and CDR2 SVGAGI come from the germline V gene. V dropped 6 bases and J dropped 6; count of bases not matched to a gene: 8. CDR3 length: 14 residues. DNA of the CDR3: TGTGCCAGCAGAGAGACAGGGTCGGGTCAGCCCCAGCATTTT. Translating it yields CASRETGSGQPQHF.

The chain has TRBV6-1 and TRBJ1-5; a weak D match, TRBD1 (5 bases). Trimming took off 6 bases at V and 5 bases at J, with 11 bases between the two ends. The CDR3 totals 13 residues. Germline CDR1 is MNHNS and CDR2 is SASEGT. CDR3 bases: TGTGCCAGCAGCGAGGGACCTTATCAGCCCCAGCATTTT. Translation gives CASSEGPYQPQHF.

The chain employs TRBV29-1 and TRBJ2-5; D might be TRBD1 or TRBD2, each matching 6 bases. The CDR3 runs to 12 residues. Germline CDR1 SQVTM, CDR2 ANQGSEA. V gave up 5 bases and J gave up 5 bases, with 12 bases separating them. CDR3 in amino acids: CSVRGLEETQYF. The CDR3 DNA follows: TGCAGCGTTCGGGGGCTCGAGGAGACCCAGTACTTC.

This clone showed up just once. In nucleotides, the CDR3 is TGCAGCGTCGAACCCGCTACAGGGAATGGCTACACCTTC. It is translated as CSVEPATGNGYTF. The V gene is TRBV29-1, the J gene TRBJ1-2; perhaps TRBD1 as D (6 bases). CDR3 length equals 13 residues. Germline-derived CDR1 and CDR2 are SQVTM and ANQGSEA. V dropped 6 bases and J dropped 6 bases, with 17 bases sitting between them. Full variable domain (outside the CDR3, taken from reference TRBV29-1 and TRBJ1-2): SAVISQKPSRDICQRGTSLTIQCQVDSQVTMMFWYRQQPGQSLTLIATANQGSEATYESGFVIDKFPISRPNLTFSTLTVSNMSPEDSSIYLCSVEPATGNGYTFGSGTRLTVV.

The chain uses TRBV2 and TRBJ1-2, with 9 bases aligning to TRBD1. Germline CDR1 SNHLY, CDR2 FYNNEI. J lost 5 bases, V lost 5 bases, and 6 bases had no gene match. This CDR3 is 14 amino acids long. CDR3 sequence: CASSKGDRDYGYTF. CDR3 coding DNA: TGTGCCAGCAGTAAGGGGGACAGGGATTATGGCTACACCTTC.

The J gene is TRBJ2-2, the V gene TRBV19; 7 nucleotides align to TRBD1. The V gene end was trimmed by 3 bases and the J gene end by 0 bases; junction bases not matched to a gene: 1. The CDR3 spans 15 residues. In germline, CDR1 is LNHDA, CDR2 SQIVND (reference sequence). The CDR3 sequence: CASSMGQPNTGELFF. For the CDR3, the DNA is TGTGCCAGTAGTATGGGACAGCCGAACACCGGGGAGCTGTTTTTT.

The chain is built from TRBV30 and TRBJ1-5; D gene ambiguous. The V end lost 1 base, the J end lost 5 bases, and 15 bases lay between the germline ends. Germline V gene lookup returns CDR1 GTSNPN and CDR2 SVGIG (reference sequence). There are 15 residues in the CDR3. CDR3 loop: CAWSEGSGRHQPQHF. The CDR3 DNA follows: TGTGCCTGGAGTGAAGGCTCGGGGAGGCATCAGCCCCAGCATTTT.